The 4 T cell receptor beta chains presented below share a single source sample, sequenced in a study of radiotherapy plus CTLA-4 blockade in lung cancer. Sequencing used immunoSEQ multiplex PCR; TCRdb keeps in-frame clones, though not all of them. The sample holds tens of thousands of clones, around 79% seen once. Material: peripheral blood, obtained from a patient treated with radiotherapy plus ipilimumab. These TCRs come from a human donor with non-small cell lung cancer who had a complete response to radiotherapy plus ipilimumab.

CDR3 in amino acids: CASSPASAERADTQYF. The CDR3 coding sequence is TGTGCCAGCTCACCAGCCTCAGCGGAGCGTGCAGATACGCAGTATTTT. V is TRBV18 and J is TRBJ2-3, with D perhaps matching TRBD2 (5 bases). The germline CDR1 and CDR2 sequences are KGHSH and LQKENI. V was clipped by 2 bases and J by 4 bases, with 16 bases between them. The CDR3 totals 16 residues. The full variable domain, its missing parts supplied by reference TRBV18 and TRBJ2-3, is NAGVMQNPRHLVRRRGQEARLRCSPMKGHSHVYWYRQLPEEGLKFMVYLQKENIIDESGMPKERFSAEFPKEGPSILRIQQVVRGDSAAYFCASSPASAERADTQYFGPGTRLTVL.

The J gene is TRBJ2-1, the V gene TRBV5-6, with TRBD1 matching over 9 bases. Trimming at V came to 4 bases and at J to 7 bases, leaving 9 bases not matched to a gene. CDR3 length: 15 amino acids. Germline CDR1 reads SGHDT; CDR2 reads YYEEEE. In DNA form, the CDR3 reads TGTGCCAGCAGCATCCGGGACAGGGATCGGAATGAGCAGTTCTTC. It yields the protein CASSIRDRDRNEQFF.

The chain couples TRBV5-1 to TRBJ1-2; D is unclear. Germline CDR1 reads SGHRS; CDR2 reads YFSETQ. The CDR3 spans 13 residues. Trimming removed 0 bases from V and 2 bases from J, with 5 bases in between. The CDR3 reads CASSLDRNYGYTF. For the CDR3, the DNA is TGCGCCAGCAGCTTGGACAGAAACTATGGCTACACCTTC.

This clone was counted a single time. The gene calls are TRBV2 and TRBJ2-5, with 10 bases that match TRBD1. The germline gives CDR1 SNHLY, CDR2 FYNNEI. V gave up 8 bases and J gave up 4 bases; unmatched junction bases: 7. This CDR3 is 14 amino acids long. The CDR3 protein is CASGDRGPTETQYF. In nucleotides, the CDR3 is TGTGCCAGCGGAGACAGGGGGCCAACAGAGACCCAGTACTTC.